This is a list of T cell receptor beta chains from one sample in a study of T cell changes during pregnancy in multiple sclerosis. This table comes from immunoSEQ multiplex PCR, and its TCRdb copy is limited to in-frame clones, with some not included. This table has approximately 99,000 clones, just over 90% appearing once. The sample consisted of peripheral blood, taken in the second trimester of pregnancy. These receptors were obtained from a female donor in good health, enrolled as a control in a pregnancy study. CDR3s include the opening cysteine and the closing phenylalanine or tryptophan. A D gene is named only where the DNA matches it firmly. The size entry is marked missing in some rows and otherwise reads once, few, many or a size class.

>NA|NA|TRBV6-5|TRBJ2-1
TGTGCCAGCAGTCCGTTTGCCGGCAATGAGCAGTTCTTC
CASSPFAGNEQFF
>NA|TRBD2|TRBV4-3|TRBJ2-1
TGCGCCAGCAGCCAAGGTAACCGGGGAGGGGATGAGCAGTTCTTC
CASSQGNRGGDEQFF
>NA|TRBD2|TRBV10-1|TRBJ2-1
TGCGCCAGCAGCCCCCACGGACTAGCGGGAGGGAATGAGCAGTTCTTC
CASSPHGLAGGNEQFF
>NA|NA|TRBV15|TRBJ2-3
TGTGCCACCAGCAGGGAGAGATATACAGATACGCAGTATTTT
CATSRERYTDTQYF
>once|NA|TRBV4-1|TRBJ2-1
TGCGCCAGCAGCCAATCGCCAGTCTCCTACAATGAGCAGTTCTTC
CASSQSPVSYNEQFF
>NA|NA|TRBV28|TRBJ2-7
TGTGCCAGCAGTTTCTCCCGAAGGGGCGAGCAGTACTTC
CASSFSRRGEQYF
>NA|TRBD1|TRBV2|TRBJ1-3
TGTGCCAGCAGTGAAGGAGGGGGACAGGGTAGCGGTGCCATATATTTT
CASSEGGGQGSGAIYF
>few|NA|TRBV21-1|TRBJ1-5
TGTGCCAGCACGACAGGCAACCAGCCCCAGCATTTT
CASTTGNQPQHF
>NA|NA|TRBV15|TRBJ2-1
TGTGCCACCAGCAAACCCGGGACCTGGGGGGAGTTCTTC
CATSKPGTWGEFF
>NA|NA|TRBV5-1|TRBJ2-6
TGCGCCAGCAGTCTACCCGTCGGGGGCTCTGGGGCCAACGTCCTGACTTTC
CASSLPVGGSGANVLTF
>NA|NA|TRBV19|TRBJ2-1
TGTGCCAGTAGTCGTTCGGACTCCTCGAGCTCCTACAATGAGCAGTTCTTC
CASSRSDSSSSYNEQFF